The TCR beta chain described here comes from a study of human T cells and chemical hapten exposure (dated by TCRdb to the early 2020s). Context from the whole study: For sensitization, 2% DPC in acetone was applied to an approximately 2 cm by approximately 2 cm area of upper inner arm skin. Weekly therapeutic DPC doses were additionally applied to the scalp of patients throughout the approximately 24-week study period. Patch tests used Finn chambers with 0.01% DPC on the upper back, scored after 6 days by International Contact Dermatitis Research Group standards. The patient cohort, mostly female, included alopecia areata with under or over 50% scalp involvement, alopecia totalis and alopecia universalis. Libraries were pooled for sequencing, and variation in per-sample TCR yields was attributed mainly to small differences in library volumes within the pool. Peripheral blood TCR repertoire changes were tracked in vivo in alopecia patients during primary and secondary sensitization to the hapten diphenylcyclopropenone (DPC). Blood samples were taken from patients before sensitization (week 0) and then at 2, 6 and about 24 weeks after DPC sensitization. Blood for TCR sequencing was provided by twenty-nine alopecia patients at one to four time points (pre-sensitization, 2, 6 and 24 weeks). Study-wide findings and limitations: Compared with pre-sensitization or healthy control sets, expanded TCRs formed significantly more large CDR3 similarity clusters, which is consistent with antigen-driven responses. All patients had alopecia, a presumed autoimmune disease, so their immune response might differ from that of healthy individuals. Repeated subsampling changed both the strength of the expansion versus patch-test correlation and the threshold at which that correlation became significant. DPC sensitization did not change how many TCRs were above 1 in 1000 frequency, and no evidence was found of alterations in global repertoire structure. A positive correlation was found between the number of PT1 expanded TCRs and patch test score, with significance reached at thresholds 8, 16 and 32 but not 4.

The junction shows trimming of 0 bases on V and 7 bases on J, plus 7 bases between the germline ends. From the cysteine through the phenylalanine, the CDR3 covers 13 amino acids. The retained sequence is limited to the CDR3, 39 bases, with the frame set at the first base. As encoded in the germline V gene (reference sequence), CDR1 is LGHDT while CDR2 is YNNKEL. The sample's time point label, in plain terms: patch test 1, 2 weeks after DPC sensitization. The treatment or condition label on this specimen signifies: therapeutic diphenylcyclopropenone sensitization with weekly scalp DPC. At every patch-test visit, the blood draw took place before the patch test was put on. Patients were eligible if aged 18 to 70, diagnosed with alopecia and judged suitable for DPC therapy, and pregnant patients were excluded. Total RNA was isolated from unfractionated whole blood collected in Tempus Blood RNA tubes.

There are many counts of this clonotype. Its recognized antigen is unknown. No much larger clone is present one base from it, and per-base qualities are unavailable. The library relied on RACE. For sequencing, a NextSeq 500 was employed. During library preparation, unique molecular identifiers were attached to individual cDNA molecules so that TCRs could be counted quantitatively and reproducibly. Both TCR alpha and TCR beta chains were sequenced from each blood RNA sample. The original pipeline was this. A median of approximately 100,000 TCRs per sample was observed, with a range of about 20,000 to 690,600. The Decombinator software suite was used to annotate the V, J and CDR3 of the TCR reads. For the PS versus PT1 abundance plots, all samples were subsampled to the same number of TCRs (28,000). TCRs were defined as expanded if absent before sensitization and observed at least eight times at the 2-week time point. The public reads were quality trimmed at Q25 with fastp and then assembled into clones with MiXCR by TCRdb, keeping productive beta chains. When rows share a CDR3 protein, they turn into one entry using the most common DNA and genes. For this entry, the V and J calls and clone size follow TCRdb and not the study's own pipeline. In all, the sample holds some 400,000 distinct CDR3 sequences, and nearly 5% of those were seen once. The ten largest clones represent 2% to 2.5% of the sample.

The V gene is TRBV3-1 and the J gene is TRBJ2-1; a confident D gene designation cannot be given. The material was whole blood, obtained in connection with sensitization to the hapten diphenylcyclopropenone (DPC). This clonotype originated in a woman between 45 and 65 years old with alopecia areata. Some clones in this sample may be carry-over from other donors' samples. DNA sequence: TGTGCCAGCAGCCAAGATGGGCGGAATGAGCAGTTCTTC. Its coded protein is CASSQDGRNEQFF.